This T cell receptor (beta chain) was recovered during a study of T cell repertoires in cytomegalovirus infection. The study, taken as a whole, reports: Dominating the ex vivo response were TCR beta clonotypes that were CMV-specific and HLA-C-restricted.

The germline CDR1 and CDR2 sequences are SEHNR and FQNEAQ (reference sequence). V lost 4 bases to trimming and J lost 6 bases, with 7 bases between them. The CDR3 runs to 12 residues. As concerns this clonotype: Its antigen is as yet unknown.

TCRdb re-analysed the reads in MiXCR, keeping a single row per CDR3 protein. This table has 160,000 or so distinct CDR3 sequences, roughly 22% appearing once. The receptor's source is a human donor in good health (CMV status not recorded). Some clones in this sample may be carry-over from other donors' samples. This rearrangement joins TRBV7-9 to TRBJ1-5; D gene uncertain. Sequenced material: CD8+ T cells from cultured PBMCs, taken from culture after CMV antigen stimulation. The CDR3 loop is CASSSDFQPQHF. The CDR3 region has the DNA TGTGCCAGCAGCTCGGACTTTCAGCCCCAGCATTTT.